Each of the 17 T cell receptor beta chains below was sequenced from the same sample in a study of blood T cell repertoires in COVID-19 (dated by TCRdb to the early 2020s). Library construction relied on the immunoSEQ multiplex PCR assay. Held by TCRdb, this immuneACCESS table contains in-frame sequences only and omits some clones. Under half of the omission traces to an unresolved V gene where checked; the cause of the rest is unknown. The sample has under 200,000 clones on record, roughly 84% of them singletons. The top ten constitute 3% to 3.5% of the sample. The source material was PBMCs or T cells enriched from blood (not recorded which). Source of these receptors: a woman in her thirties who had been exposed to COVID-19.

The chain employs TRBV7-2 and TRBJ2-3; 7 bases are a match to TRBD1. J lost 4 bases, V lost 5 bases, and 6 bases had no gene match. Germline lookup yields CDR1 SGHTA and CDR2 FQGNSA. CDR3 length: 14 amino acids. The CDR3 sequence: CASSINRGSDTQYF. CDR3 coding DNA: TGTGCCAGCAGCATAAACAGGGGTTCAGATACGCAGTATTTT.

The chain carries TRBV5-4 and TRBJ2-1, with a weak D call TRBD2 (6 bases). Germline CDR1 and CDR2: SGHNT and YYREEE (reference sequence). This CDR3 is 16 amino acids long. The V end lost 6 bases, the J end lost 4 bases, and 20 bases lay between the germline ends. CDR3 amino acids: CASTNPGLQFYNEQFF. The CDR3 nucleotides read TGTGCCAGCACCAATCCGGGACTCCAATTTTACAATGAGCAGTTCTTC.

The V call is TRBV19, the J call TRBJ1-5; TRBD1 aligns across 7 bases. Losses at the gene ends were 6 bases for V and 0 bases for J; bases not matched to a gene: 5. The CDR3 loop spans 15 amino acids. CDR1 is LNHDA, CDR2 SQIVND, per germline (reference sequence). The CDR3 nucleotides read TGTGCCAGTAGCATACAGGGGTATAGCAATCAGCCCCAGCATTTT. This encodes CASSIQGYSNQPQHF.

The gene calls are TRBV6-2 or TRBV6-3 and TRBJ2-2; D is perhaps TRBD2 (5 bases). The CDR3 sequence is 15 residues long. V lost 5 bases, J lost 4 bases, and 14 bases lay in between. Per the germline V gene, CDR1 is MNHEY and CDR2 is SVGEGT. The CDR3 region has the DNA TGTGCCAGCAGTCACCTCTGGGGAGCCACCGGGGAGCTGTTTTTT. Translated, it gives CASSHLWGATGELFF.

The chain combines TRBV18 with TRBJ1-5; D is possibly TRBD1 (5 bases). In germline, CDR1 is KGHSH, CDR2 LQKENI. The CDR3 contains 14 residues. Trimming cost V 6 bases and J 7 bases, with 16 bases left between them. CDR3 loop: CASSRPGRYQPQHF. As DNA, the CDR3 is TGTGCCAGCTCTCGTCCAGGGAGGTACCAGCCCCAGCATTTT.

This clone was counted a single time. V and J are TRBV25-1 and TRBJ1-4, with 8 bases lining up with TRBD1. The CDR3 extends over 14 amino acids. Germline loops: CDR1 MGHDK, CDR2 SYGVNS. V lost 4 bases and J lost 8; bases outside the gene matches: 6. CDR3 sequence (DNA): TGTGCCAGCAGTGGTACAGGGGGGGGAGAAAAACTGTTTTTT. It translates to CASSGTGGGEKLFF.

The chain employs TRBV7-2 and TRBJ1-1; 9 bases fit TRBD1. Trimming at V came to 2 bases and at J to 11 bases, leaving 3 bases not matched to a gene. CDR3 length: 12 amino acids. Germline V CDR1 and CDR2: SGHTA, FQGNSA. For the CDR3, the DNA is TGTGCCAGCAGCTTACCGGGGACAGGGGCTTTCTTT. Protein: CASSLPGTGAFF.

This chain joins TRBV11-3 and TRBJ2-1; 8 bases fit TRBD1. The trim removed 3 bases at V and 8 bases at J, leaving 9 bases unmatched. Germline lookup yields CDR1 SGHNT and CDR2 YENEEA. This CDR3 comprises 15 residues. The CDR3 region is CASSFDRGSCYEQFF. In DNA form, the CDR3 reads TGTGCCAGCAGCTTCGACAGGGGTTCTTGTTATGAGCAGTTCTTC.

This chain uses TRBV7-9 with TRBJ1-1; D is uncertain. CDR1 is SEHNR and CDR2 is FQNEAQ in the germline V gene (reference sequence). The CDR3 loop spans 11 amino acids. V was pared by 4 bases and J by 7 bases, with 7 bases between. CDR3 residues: CASSSFGEAFF. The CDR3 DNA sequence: TGTGCCAGCAGCTCCTTCGGTGAAGCTTTCTTT.

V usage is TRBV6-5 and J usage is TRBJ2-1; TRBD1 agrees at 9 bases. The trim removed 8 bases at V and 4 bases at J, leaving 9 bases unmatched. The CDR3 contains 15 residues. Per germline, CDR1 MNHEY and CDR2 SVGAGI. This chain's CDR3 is CASSEGDRVYNEQFF. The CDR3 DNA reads TGTGCCAGCTCTGAGGGGGACAGGGTATACAATGAGCAGTTCTTC.

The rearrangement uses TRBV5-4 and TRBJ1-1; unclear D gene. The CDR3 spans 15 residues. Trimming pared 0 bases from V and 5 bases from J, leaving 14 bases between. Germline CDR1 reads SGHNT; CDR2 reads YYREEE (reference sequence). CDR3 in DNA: TGTGCCAGCAGCTTGGGCAAGGGAGTGGGTACTGAAGCTTTCTTT. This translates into CASSLGKGVGTEAFF.

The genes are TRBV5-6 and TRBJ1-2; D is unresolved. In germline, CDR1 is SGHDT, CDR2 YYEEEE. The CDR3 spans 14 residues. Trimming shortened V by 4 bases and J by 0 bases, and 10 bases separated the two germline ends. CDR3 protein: CASSPGLSNYGYTF. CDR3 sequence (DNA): TGTGCCAGCAGCCCAGGATTATCTAACTATGGCTACACCTTC.

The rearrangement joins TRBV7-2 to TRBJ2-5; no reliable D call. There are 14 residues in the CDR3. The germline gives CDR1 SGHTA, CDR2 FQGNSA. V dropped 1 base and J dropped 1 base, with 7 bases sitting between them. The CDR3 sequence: CASSLVATQETQYF. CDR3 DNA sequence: TGTGCCAGCAGCTTAGTAGCTACCCAAGAGACCCAGTACTTC. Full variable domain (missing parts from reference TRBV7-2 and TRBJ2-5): GAGVSQSPSNKVTEKGKDVELRCDPISGHTALYWYRQSLGQGLEFLIYFQGNSAPDKSGLPSDRFSAERTGGSVSTLTIQRTQQEDSAVYLCASSLVATQETQYFGPGTRLLVL.

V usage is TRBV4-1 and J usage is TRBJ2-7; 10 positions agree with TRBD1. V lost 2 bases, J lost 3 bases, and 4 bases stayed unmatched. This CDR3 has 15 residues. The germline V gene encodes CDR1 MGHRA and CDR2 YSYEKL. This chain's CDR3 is CASSQSRTGGYEQYF. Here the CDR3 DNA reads TGCGCCAGCAGCCAATCGCGGACAGGGGGCTACGAGCAGTACTTC.

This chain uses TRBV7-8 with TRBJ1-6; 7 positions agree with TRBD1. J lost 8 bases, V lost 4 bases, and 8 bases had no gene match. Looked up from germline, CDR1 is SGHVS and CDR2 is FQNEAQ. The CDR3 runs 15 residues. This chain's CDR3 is CASSSATGADSPLHF. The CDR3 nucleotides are TGTGCCAGCAGCTCGGCCACAGGGGCTGATTCACCCCTCCACTTT.

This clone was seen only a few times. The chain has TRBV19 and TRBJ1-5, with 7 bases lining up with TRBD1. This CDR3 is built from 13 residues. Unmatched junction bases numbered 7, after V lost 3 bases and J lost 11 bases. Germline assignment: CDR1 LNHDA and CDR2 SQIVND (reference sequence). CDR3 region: CASSIDREGAQHF. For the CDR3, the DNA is TGTGCCAGTAGTATCGACAGGGAAGGGGCCCAGCATTTT.

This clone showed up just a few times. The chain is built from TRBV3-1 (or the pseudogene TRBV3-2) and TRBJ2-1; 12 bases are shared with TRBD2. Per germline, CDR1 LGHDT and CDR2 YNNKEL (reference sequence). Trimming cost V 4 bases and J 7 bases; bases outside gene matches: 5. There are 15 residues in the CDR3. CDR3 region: CASSLGLAGGNEQFF. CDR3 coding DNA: TGTGCCAGCAGCCTGGGACTAGCGGGCGGGAATGAGCAGTTCTTC.